The clone carrying this T cell receptor beta chain was observed a single time. Assay: immunoSEQ multiplex PCR; the TCRdb copy retains only in-frame clones and omits some. The sample records 250,000 to 350,000 clones, around nine tenths being singletons. The data derive from a study of blood T cell repertoires in COVID-19. Study-level information: Sample material is recorded as cDNA or gDNA derived from T cells, B-cell-depleted T cells, or PBMCs.

Germline CDR1 reads MDHEN; CDR2 reads SYDVKM. The germline V and J ends were trimmed by 5 bases and 6 bases, with 15 bases remaining between them. The CDR3 has 14 residues. Sample: PBMCs or T cells enriched from blood (not recorded which). This chain connects TRBV28 to TRBJ2-3, with D tentatively TRBD1 (5 bases). The origin of this receptor is a woman aged 40 to 50 who had recovered from COVID-19. The CDR3 is CASSPRQPGDTQYF. The CDR3 DNA reads as TGTGCCAGCAGTCCCAGACAGCCTGGGGATACGCAGTATTTT.